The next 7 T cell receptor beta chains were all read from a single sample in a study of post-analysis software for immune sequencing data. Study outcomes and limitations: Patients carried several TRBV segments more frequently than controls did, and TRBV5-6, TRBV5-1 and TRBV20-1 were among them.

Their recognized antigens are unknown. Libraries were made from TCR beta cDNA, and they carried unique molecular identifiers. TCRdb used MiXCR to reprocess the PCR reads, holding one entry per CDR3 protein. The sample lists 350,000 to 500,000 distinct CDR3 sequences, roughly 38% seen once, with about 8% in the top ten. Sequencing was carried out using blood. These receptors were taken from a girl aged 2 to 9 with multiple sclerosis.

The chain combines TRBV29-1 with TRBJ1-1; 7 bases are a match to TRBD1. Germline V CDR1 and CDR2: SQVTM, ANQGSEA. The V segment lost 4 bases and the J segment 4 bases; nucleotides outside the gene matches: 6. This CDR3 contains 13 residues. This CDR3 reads CSVVKPGGTEAFF. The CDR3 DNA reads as TGCAGCGTTGTGAAGCCAGGGGGCACTGAAGCTTTCTTT.

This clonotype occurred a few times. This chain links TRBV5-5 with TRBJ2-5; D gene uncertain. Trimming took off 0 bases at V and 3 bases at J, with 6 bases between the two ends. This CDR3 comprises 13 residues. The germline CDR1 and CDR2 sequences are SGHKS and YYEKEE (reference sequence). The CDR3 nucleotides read TGTGCCAGCAGCTTGGAAGGAAAAGAGACCCAGTACTTC. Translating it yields CASSLEGKETQYF.

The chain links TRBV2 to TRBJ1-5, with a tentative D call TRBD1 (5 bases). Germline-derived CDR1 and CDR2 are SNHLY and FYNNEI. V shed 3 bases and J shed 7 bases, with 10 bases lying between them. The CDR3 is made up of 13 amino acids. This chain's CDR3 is CASSEQGAQPQHF. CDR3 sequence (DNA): TGTGCCAGCAGTGAGCAAGGGGCACAGCCCCAGCATTTT.

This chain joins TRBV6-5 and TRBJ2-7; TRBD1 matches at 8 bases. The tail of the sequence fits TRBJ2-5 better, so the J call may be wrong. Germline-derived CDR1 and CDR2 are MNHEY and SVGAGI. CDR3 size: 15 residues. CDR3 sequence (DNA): TGTGCCAGCAGGCGGGGACAGGTTGATAGAGAGACCCAGTACTTC. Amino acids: CASRRGQVDRETQYF.

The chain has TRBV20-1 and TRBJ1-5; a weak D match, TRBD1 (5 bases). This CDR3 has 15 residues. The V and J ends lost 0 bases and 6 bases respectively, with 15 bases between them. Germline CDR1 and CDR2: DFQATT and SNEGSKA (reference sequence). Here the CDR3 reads CSARDREYGGQPQHF. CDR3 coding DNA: TGCAGTGCTAGAGATCGGGAGTACGGGGGTCAGCCCCAGCATTTT.

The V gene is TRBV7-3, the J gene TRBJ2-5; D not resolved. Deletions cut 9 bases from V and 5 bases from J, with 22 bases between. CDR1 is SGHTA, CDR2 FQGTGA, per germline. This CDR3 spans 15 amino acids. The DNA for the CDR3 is TGTGCCAGGGGCTTTAGGGTGGGGTTAAGGGAGACCCAGTACTTC. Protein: CARGFRVGLRETQYF. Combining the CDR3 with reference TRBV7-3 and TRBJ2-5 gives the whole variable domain GAGVSQTPSNKVTEKGKYVELRCDPISGHTALYWYRQSLGQGPEFLIYFQGTGAADDSGLPNDRFFAVRPEGSVSTLKIQRTERGDSAVYLCARGFRVGLRETQYFGPGTRLLVL.

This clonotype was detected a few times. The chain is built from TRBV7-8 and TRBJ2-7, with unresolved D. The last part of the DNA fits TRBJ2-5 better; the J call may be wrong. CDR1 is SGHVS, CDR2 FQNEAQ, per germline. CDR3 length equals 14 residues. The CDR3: CASSLGRRWGTQYF. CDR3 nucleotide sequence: TGTGCCAGCAGCCTGGGCAGGCGGTGGGGGACCCAGTACTTC.